The 20 T cell receptor beta chains below come from one sample, sequenced in a study of blood T cells in healthy people across ages. Next came a second PCR, run for about 7 to 12 cycles, which used a sample-barcoded 5' primer along with a J-beta primer mix. TCRdb re-called the 5' RACE reads with MiXCR, one entry per CDR3 protein. Seen here are hundreds of thousands of distinct CDR3 sequences, approximately 52% observed once, and the top ten hold about 13%. Sequenced material: blood. These receptors were obtained from an elderly woman in good health.

This clonotype was seen many times. This chain links TRBV7-2 with TRBJ1-2; no reliable D call. CDR1 SGHTA and CDR2 FQGNSA come from the germline V gene. The CDR3 is 14 amino acids. V was pared by 3 bases and J by 8 bases, with 16 bases between. CDR3 in amino acids: CASSFTLSLQGYTF. The DNA for the CDR3 is TGTGCCAGCAGCTTTACATTATCTCTGCAGGGCTACACCTTC.

The chain joins TRBV27 to TRBJ2-7; 9 nucleotides agree with TRBD2. There are 15 residues in the CDR3. Losses at the gene ends were 5 bases for V and 7 bases for J; bases not matched to a gene: 12. Germline V gives CDR1 MNHEY, CDR2 SMNVEV (reference sequence). The CDR3 DNA follows: TGTGCCAGCAGTCCCGCGGGGGGGCCGATAAATGAGCAGTACTTC. As protein: CASSPAGGPINEQYF.

This clonotype was recorded many times. This chain connects TRBV20-1 to TRBJ2-1; D not resolved. Between the trimmed V and J ends, which lost 1 base and 3 bases, there was a span of 10 bases. This CDR3 region has 14 residues. Germline loops: CDR1 DFQATT, CDR2 SNEGSKA (reference sequence). CDR3 residues: CSARAFQYYNEQFF. The DNA for the CDR3 is TGCAGTGCTAGAGCGTTCCAGTACTACAATGAGCAGTTCTTC.

In its sample, this clonotype was seen once. The J gene is TRBJ2-7, the V gene TRBV12-3 or TRBV12-4; D is perhaps TRBD2 (6 bases). V was pared by 1 base and J by 3 bases, with 13 bases between. The CDR3 runs to 15 residues. CDR3 in amino acids: CASSLEAGQGYEQYF. The DNA of the CDR3 is TGTGCCAGCAGTTTAGAAGCGGGTCAGGGCTACGAGCAGTACTTC.

V is TRBV12-3 or TRBV12-4 and J is TRBJ1-1; unclear D gene. This CDR3 is 14 amino acids long. Trimming pared 6 bases from V and 0 bases from J, leaving 11 bases between. CDR3: CASRAGSMNTEAFF. In nucleotides, the CDR3 is TGTGCCAGCAGGGCGGGGAGCATGAACACTGAAGCTTTCTTT.

As regards this clonotype: Possible read error: a much larger clone is one base away. This chain uses TRBV7-9 with TRBJ2-3, with D maybe TRBD2 (5 bases). Trimming removed 3 bases from V and 3 bases from J, with 10 bases in between. The CDR3 contains 14 residues. In germline, CDR1 is SEHNR, CDR2 FQNEAQ (reference sequence). CDR3 protein: CASSFGLVTDTQYF. CDR3 nucleotide sequence: TGTGCCAGCAGCTTCGGACTGGTTACAGATACGCAGTATTTT.

In DNA form, the CDR3 reads TGTGCCAGCAGTTACTCGGCCTGGGGTAAGAATGAGCAGTACTTC. Its protein is CASSYSAWGKNEQYF. The chain employs TRBV6-5 and TRBJ2-5; D uncertain. This CDR3 contains 15 residues. The germline gives CDR1 MNHEY, CDR2 SVGAGI. V was pared by 0 bases and J by 11 bases, with 19 bases between.

The chain employs TRBV12-3 or TRBV12-4 and TRBJ1-4; D might be TRBD1 (5 bases). CDR3 length: 14 amino acids. V lost 6 bases to trimming and J lost 8 bases, with 16 bases between them. The CDR3 nucleotides are TGTGCCAGCAGCTCGGGGCTCGGGGGAGAAAAACTGTTTTTT. Amino acids: CASSSGLGGEKLFF.

As to this clonotype: This may be a read error, as it is one base from a much larger clone. The gene calls are TRBV20-1 and TRBJ2-7; TRBD1 matches 7 bases. This CDR3 region has 14 residues. With V trimmed by 7 bases and J by 0 bases, 9 bases remained unmatched. Germline V CDR1 and CDR2: DFQATT, SNEGSKA (reference sequence). The CDR3 nucleotides read TGCAGTGTTAGCAAGGCAGGGGGCTCCTACGAGCAGTACTTC. This encodes CSVSKAGGSYEQYF.

CDR3 bases: TGTGCCAGCAGTGAGGGACAGGGCTGGAGCTCCTACAATGAGCAGTACTTC. It translates to CASSEGQGWSSYNEQYF. The genes are TRBV6-1 and TRBJ2-1, with 9 positions matching TRBD1. The better agreement between TRBJ2-7 and the DNA end casts doubt on the J call. The CDR3 sequence is 17 residues long. CDR1 and CDR2 (germline): MNHNS, SASEGT.

The J gene is TRBJ1-1, the V gene TRBV20-1; 9 bases agree with TRBD1. The V gene's germline CDR1 is DFQATT and CDR2 SNEGSKA (reference sequence). The junction had 8 bases not matched to a gene; V was cut back by 3 bases and J by 0 bases. The CDR3 has 16 residues. In DNA, the CDR3 is TGCAGTGCTAGCTCACAGGGGGCCGTTATGAACACTGAAGCTTTCTTT. It specifies CSASSQGAVMNTEAFF.

Regarding this clonotype: A much larger clone lies one base from this, so it may be a read error. The chain is built from TRBV5-5 and TRBJ2-7; 7 bases line up with TRBD1. This CDR3 is 14 amino acids long. The germline V gene encodes CDR1 SGHKS and CDR2 YYEKEE (reference sequence). The CDR3: CANSLTGDAYEQYF. DNA of the CDR3: TGTGCCAACAGCTTAACAGGGGACGCCTACGAGCAGTACTTC.

The sample holds many counts of this clonotype. The V and J genes are TRBV5-1 and TRBJ1-6, with a tentative D call TRBD1 (5 bases). Germline CDR1 reads SGHRS; CDR2 reads YFSETQ. The CDR3 contains 15 residues. The germline V and J ends were trimmed by 0 bases and 6 bases, with 10 bases remaining between them. CDR3 sequence reads: CASSLGAGTNSPLHF. As DNA, the CDR3 is TGCGCCAGCAGCTTGGGAGCGGGGACTAATTCACCCCTCCACTTT. The whole variable domain, filled in from reference TRBV5-1 and TRBJ1-6, reads KAGVTQTPRYLIKTRGQQVTLSCSPISGHRSVSWYQQTPGQGLQFLFEYFSETQRNKGNFPGRFSGRQFSNSRSEMNVSTLELGDSALYLCASSLGAGTNSPLHFGNGTRLTVT.

The chain combines TRBV20-1 with TRBJ2-4; either TRBD1 or TRBD2 may fit D (5 bases each). Trimming took 3 bases from V and 13 from J, leaving 31 bases between them. CDR1 is DFQATT, CDR2 SNEGSKA, per germline (reference sequence). The CDR3 is 17 amino acids. The CDR3 spells CSASPGSMGVYSYGQYF. CDR3 sequence (DNA): TGCAGTGCTAGCCCGGGTTCTATGGGGGTTTACTCCTACGGGCAGTACTTC.

The table lists this clonotype with a count of one. The chain is built from TRBV20-1 and TRBJ2-3; D might be TRBD1 or TRBD2, each matching 5 bases. V shed 6 bases and J shed 2 bases, with 24 bases lying between them. Germline assignment: CDR1 DFQATT and CDR2 SNEGSKA (reference sequence). CDR3 length: 17 residues. CDR3 in DNA: TGCAGTGCGAGACCAACCGGGACCAAATACAACACAGATACGCAGTATTTT. It yields the protein CSARPTGTKYNTDTQYF.

As concerns this clonotype: A read error may produce the germline difference seen at one junction end. The chain combines TRBV12-3 or TRBV12-4 with TRBJ2-3; D possibly uses TRBD1 or TRBD2 (7 bases each). The CDR3 totals 14 residues. CDR3 region: CASSFRGGGDAQYF. The CDR3 coding sequence is TGTGCCAGCAGTTTCAGGGGGGGCGGAGATGCGCAGTATTTT.

The table lists this clonotype with a few counts. This sequence joins TRBV10-2 and TRBJ2-5; TRBD2 matches 10 bases. Judging by the DNA end, TRBJ2-7 fits better; the J call may be wrong. The CDR3 is 15 amino acids. From germline, CDR1 is WSHSY and CDR2 SAAADI. Here the CDR3 DNA reads TGCGCCAGCAGTGAGGCCACTAGCGGGAAAAACGAGCAGTACTTC. Translating gives CASSEATSGKNEQYF.

V and J are TRBV5-1 and TRBJ2-3; tentatively, D is TRBD1 (6 bases). V shed 0 bases and J shed 0 bases, with 14 bases lying between them. Per germline, CDR1 SGHRS and CDR2 YFSETQ. This CDR3 is 17 amino acids long. CDR3 in DNA: TGCGCCAGCAGCTTGGAGGACAGCGCTTTTAGCACAGATACGCAGTATTTT. It translates to CASSLEDSAFSTDTQYF.

Only a few counts were recorded for this clonotype. The genes are TRBV5-1 and TRBJ1-4; 8 bases are shared with TRBD1. The germline V gene has CDR1 SGHRS and CDR2 YFSETQ. With 4 bases clipped from V and 7 bases from J, the junction kept 3 bases outside the gene matches. The CDR3 totals 13 residues. In nucleotides, the CDR3 is TGCGCCAGCAGCCAGGGGGCGTTTGAAAAACTGTTTTTT. This gives the protein CASSQGAFEKLFF.

The rearrangement uses TRBV28 and TRBJ2-5, with TRBD2 matching over 10 bases. Germline assignment: CDR1 MDHEN and CDR2 SYDVKM. Trimming removed 6 bases from V and 2 bases from J; junction bases left unmatched: 3. The CDR3 consists of 14 residues. CDR3 sequence: CASRPGLAQETQYF. CDR3 nucleotides: TGTGCCAGCAGGCCGGGACTAGCGCAAGAGACCCAGTACTTC. The full variable domain, rest sourced from reference TRBV28 and TRBJ2-5, is DVKVTQSSRYLVKRTGEKVFLECVQDMDHENMFWYRQDPGLGLRLIYFSYDVKMKEKGDIPEGYSVSREKKERFSLILESASTNQTSMYLCASRPGLAQETQYFGPGTRLLVL.